The sequence of this TCR beta chain was determined in a study of cytomegalovirus exposure and HLA in healthy donors. General study points: Later analysis suggested most CMV-associated TCR beta chains were HLA-restricted. There were several of the most significant clusters that appeared linked to common viral pathogens in a later analysis. Reports showed the classifier diagnosing cytomegalovirus status with high specificity and sensitivity. For most subjects, TCR beta sequences were reported to predict HLA-A and HLA-B alleles with accuracy.

The PCR contained 60 Vbeta and 13 Jbeta primers. Measured with immunoSEQ multiplex PCR; TCRdb has only the in-frame clones, and not every one. The sample yields about 190,000 clones, around 75% seen once. This clone was seen once. Its cognate antigen is unknown. This TCR was sampled from a man aged 40-49 years in good health and CMV-seropositive. What was sequenced was PBMCs.

CDR3 amino acids: CASTLGTTYEQYF. The DNA of the CDR3 is TGTGCCAGCACATTGGGGACAACCTACGAGCAGTACTTC. This rearrangement joins TRBV6-5 to TRBJ2-7, with a tentative D call TRBD1 (6 bases). Trimming removed 7 bases from V and 2 bases from J, with 12 bases in between. The germline CDR1 and CDR2 sequences are MNHEY and SVGAGI. CDR3 size: 13 residues.